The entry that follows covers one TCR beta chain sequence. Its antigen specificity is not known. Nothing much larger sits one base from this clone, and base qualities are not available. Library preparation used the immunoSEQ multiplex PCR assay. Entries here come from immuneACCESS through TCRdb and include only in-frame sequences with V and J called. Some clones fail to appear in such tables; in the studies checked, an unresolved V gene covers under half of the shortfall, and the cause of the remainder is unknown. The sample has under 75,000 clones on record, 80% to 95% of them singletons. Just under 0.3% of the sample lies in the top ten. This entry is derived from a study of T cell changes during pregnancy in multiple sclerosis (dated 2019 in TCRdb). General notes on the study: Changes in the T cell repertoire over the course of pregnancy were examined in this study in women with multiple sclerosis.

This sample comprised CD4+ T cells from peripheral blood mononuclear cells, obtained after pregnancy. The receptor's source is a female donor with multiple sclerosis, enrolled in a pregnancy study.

This receptor has the CDR3 CASRPWAGEMPQHF. The nucleotides are TGTGCCAGCAGGCCTTGGGCGGGGGAGATGCCCCAGCATTTT. The sequence joins TRBV28 to TRBJ1-5, with TRBD1 as a weak D call on 5 bases. The germline V gene provides CDR1 MDHEN and CDR2 SYDVKM. The CDR3 holds 14 amino acids from the cysteine to the phenylalanine. Just CDR3 DNA is preserved here, 42 bases in frame from base 1. V loses 6 bases, J loses 9 bases, and the germline ends lie 18 bases apart. With the rest looked up from the reference TRBV28 and TRBJ1-5 genes rather than sequenced, the full variable domain is DVKVTQSSRYLVKRTGEKVFLECVQDMDHENMFWYRQDPGLGLRLIYFSYDVKMKEKGDIPEGYSVSREKKERFSLILESASTNQTSMYLCASRPWAGEMPQHFGDGTRLSIL.